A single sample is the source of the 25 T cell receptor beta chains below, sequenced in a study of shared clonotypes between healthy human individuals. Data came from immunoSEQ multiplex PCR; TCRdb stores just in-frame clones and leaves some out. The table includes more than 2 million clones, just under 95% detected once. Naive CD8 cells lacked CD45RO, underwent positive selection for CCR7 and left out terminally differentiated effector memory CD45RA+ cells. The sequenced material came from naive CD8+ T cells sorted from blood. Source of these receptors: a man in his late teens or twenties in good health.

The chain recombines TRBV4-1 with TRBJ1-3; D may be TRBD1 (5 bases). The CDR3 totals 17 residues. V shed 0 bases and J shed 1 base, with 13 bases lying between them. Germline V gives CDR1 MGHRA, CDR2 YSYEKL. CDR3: CASSQEGQSLSGNTIYF. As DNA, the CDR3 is TGCGCCAGCAGCCAAGAGGGGCAGTCTCTATCTGGAAACACCATATATTTT.

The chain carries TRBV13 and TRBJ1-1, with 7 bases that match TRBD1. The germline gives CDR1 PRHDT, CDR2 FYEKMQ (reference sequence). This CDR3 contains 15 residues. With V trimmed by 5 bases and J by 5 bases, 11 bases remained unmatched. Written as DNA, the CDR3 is TGTGCCAGCAGCCCTCGCCTGACAGGGTGGACTGAAGCTTTCTTT. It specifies CASSPRLTGWTEAFF.

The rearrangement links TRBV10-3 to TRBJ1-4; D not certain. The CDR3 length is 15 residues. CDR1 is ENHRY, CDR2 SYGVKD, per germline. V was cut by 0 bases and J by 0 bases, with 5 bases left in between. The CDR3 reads CAISESGTTNEKLFF. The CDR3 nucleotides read TGTGCCATCAGTGAGTCAGGAACAACTAATGAAAAACTGTTTTTT.

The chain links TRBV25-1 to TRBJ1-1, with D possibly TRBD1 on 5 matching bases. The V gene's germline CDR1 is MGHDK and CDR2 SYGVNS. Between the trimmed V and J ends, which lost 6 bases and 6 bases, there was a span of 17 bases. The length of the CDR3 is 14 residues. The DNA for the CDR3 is TGTGCCAGCAGGATGTCCGGGGCCACCGCTGAAGCTTTCTTT. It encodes CASRMSGATAEAFF.

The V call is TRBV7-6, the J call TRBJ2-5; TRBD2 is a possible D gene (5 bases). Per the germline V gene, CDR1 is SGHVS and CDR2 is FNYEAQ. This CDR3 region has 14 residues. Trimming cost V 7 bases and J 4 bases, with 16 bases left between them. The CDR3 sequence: CASTASWVRETQYF. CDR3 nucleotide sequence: TGTGCCAGCACGGCTAGCTGGGTAAGAGAGACCCAGTACTTC.

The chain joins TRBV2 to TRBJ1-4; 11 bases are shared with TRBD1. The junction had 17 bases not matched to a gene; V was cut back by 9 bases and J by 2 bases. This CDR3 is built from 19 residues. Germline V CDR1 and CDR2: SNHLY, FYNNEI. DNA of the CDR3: TGTGCCAGTTTCTTTGACCGGGACAGGGGGATCGTGACTAATGAAAAACTGTTTTTT. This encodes CASFFDRDRGIVTNEKLFF.

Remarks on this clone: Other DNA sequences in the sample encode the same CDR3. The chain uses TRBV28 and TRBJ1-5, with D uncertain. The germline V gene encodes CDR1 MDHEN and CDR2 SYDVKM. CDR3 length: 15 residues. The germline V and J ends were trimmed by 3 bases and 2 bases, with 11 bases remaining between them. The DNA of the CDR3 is TGTGCCAGCAGTTTTGAGGGAAGTGGCAATCAGCCCCAGCATTTT. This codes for CASSFEGSGNQPQHF.

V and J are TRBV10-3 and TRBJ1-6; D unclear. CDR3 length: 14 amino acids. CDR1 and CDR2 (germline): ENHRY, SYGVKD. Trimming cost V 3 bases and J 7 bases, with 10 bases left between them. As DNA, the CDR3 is TGTGCCATCAGTGACGGACGGATAAATTCACCCCTCCACTTT. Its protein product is CAISDGRINSPLHF.

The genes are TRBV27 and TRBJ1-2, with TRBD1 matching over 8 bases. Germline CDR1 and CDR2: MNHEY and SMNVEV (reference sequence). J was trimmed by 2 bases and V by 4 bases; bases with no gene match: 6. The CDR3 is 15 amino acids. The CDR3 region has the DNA TGTGCCAGCAGTTCCGGACAGGGAATAAACTATGGCTACACCTTC. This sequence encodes CASSSGQGINYGYTF.

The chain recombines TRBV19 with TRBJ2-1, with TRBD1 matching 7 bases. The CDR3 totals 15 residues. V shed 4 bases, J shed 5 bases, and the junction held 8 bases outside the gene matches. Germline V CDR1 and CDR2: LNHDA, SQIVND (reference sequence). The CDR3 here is CASSNAGQANNEQFF. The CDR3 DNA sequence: TGTGCCAGTAGTAACGCAGGACAGGCCAACAATGAGCAGTTCTTC.

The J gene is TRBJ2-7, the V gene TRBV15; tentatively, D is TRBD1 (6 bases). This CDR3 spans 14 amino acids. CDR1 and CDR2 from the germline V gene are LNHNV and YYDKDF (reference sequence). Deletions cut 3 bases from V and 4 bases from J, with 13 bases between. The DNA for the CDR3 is TGTGCCACCAGCAGTGGGGGCGAGGGGTACGAGCAGTACTTC. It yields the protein CATSSGGEGYEQYF.

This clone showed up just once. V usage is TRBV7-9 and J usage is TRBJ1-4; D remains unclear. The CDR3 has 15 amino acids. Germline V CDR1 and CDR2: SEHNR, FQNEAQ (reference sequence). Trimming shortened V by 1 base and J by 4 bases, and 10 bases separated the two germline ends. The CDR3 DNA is TGTGCCAGCAGCTTAGAGACGGAAGATAATGAAAAACTGTTTTTT. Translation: CASSLETEDNEKLFF.

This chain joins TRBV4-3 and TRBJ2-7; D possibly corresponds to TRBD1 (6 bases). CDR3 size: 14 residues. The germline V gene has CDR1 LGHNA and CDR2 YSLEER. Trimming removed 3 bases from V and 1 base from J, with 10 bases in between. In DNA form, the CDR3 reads TGCGCCAGCAGCCATTCGGACAGTTCCTACGAGCAGTACTTC. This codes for CASSHSDSSYEQYF.

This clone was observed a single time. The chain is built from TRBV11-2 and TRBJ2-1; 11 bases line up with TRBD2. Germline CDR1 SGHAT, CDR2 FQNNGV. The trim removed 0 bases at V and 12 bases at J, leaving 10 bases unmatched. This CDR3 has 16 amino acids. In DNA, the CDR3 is TGTGCCAGCAGCTTAGAGGGACTAGCGGTTTTGGGGGGGCAGTTCTTC. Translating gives CASSLEGLAVLGGQFF.

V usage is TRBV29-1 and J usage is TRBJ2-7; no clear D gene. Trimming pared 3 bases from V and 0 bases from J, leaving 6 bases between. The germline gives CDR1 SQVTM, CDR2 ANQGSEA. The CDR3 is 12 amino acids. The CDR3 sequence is CSVDDNSYEQYF. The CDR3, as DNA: TGCAGCGTTGACGACAACTCCTACGAGCAGTACTTC.

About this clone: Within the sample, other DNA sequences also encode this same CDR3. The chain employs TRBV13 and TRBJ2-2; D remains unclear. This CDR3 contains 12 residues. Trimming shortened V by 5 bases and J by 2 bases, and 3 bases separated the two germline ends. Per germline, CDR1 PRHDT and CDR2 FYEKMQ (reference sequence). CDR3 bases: TGTGCCAGCAGCCCCAACACCGGGGAGCTGTTTTTT. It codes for CASSPNTGELFF.

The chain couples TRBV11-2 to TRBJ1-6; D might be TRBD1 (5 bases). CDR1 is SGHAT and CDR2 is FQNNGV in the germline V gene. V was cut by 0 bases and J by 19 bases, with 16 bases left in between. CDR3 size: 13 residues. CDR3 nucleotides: TGTGCCAGCAGCTTAGAGCGGGACTTTCCCGCACACTTT. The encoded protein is CASSLERDFPAHF.

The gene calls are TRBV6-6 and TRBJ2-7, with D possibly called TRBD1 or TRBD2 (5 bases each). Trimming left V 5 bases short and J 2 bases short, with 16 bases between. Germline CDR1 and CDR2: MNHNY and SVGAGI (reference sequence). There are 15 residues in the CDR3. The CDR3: CASSPVGEGTYEQYF. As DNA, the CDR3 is TGTGCCAGCAGTCCTGTGGGAGAGGGGACCTACGAGCAGTACTTC.

DNA for the CDR3: TGTGCCAGTGAGCCGGGCGGACCCAGGAACACTGAAGCTTTCTTT. Translating it yields CASEPGGPRNTEAFF. The V call is TRBV28, the J call TRBJ1-1; D uncertain. The V end was cut by 9 bases, the J end by 1 base, with 18 bases between. The CDR3 has 15 residues. Germline V lookup: CDR1 MDHEN, CDR2 SYDVKM.

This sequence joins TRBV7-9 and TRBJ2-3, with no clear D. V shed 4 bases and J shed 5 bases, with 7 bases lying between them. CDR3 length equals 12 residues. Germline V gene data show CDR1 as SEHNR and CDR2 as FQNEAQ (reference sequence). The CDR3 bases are TGTGCCAGCAGCTCAGCGAGAGATACGCAGTATTTT. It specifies CASSSARDTQYF.

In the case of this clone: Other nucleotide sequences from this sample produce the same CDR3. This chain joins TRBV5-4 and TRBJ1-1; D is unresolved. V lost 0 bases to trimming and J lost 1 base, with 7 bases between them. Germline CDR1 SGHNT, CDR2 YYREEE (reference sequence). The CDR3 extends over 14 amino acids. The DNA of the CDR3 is TGTGCCAGCAGCTTGGTAGTCGGGAACACTGAAGCTTTCTTT. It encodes CASSLVVGNTEAFF.

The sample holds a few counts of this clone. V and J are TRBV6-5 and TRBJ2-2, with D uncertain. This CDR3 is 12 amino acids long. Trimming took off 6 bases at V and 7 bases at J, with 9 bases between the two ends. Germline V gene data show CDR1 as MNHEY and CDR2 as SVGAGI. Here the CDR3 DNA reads TGTGCCAGCAGCCTCACAGTCGGGGAGCTGTTTTTT. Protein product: CASSLTVGELFF.

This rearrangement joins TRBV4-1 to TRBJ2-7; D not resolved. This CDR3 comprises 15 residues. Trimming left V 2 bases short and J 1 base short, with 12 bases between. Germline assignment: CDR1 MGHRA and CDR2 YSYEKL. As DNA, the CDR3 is TGCGCCAGCAGCCAAAGGCTGGCAGCTTCCTACGAGCAGTACTTC. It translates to CASSQRLAASYEQYF.

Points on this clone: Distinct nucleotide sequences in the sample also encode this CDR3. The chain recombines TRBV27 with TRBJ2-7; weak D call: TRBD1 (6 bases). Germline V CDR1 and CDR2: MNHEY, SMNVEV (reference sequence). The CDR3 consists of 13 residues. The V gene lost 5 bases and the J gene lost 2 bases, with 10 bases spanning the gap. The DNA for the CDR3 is TGTGCCAGCAGTATACAGGGTACCTACGAGCAGTACTTC. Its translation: CASSIQGTYEQYF.

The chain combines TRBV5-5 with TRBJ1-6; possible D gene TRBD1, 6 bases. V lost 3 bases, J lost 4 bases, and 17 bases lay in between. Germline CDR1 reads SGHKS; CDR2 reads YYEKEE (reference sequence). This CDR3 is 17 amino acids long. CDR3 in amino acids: CASSSNPRGGYNSPLHF. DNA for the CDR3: TGTGCCAGCAGCTCAAACCCCCGAGGGGGTTATAATTCACCCCTCCACTTT.